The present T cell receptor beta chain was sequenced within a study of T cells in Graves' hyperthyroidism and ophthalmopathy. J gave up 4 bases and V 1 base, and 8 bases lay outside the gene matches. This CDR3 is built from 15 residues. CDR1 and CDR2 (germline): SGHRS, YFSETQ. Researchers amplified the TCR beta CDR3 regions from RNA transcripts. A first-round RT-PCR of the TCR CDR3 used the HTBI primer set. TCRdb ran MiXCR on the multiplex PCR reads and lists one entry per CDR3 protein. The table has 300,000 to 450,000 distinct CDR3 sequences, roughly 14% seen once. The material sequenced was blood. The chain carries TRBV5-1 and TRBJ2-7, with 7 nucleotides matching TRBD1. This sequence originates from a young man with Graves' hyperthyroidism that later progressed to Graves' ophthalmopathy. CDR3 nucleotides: TGCGCCAGCAGCTTGATCCCGGGACAGTCTTACGAGCAGTACTTC. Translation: CASSLIPGQSYEQYF.